The 5 T cell receptor beta chains presented below share a single source sample, sequenced in a study of blood T cell repertoires in COVID-19. The protocol was immunoSEQ multiplex PCR, while the TCRdb copy is restricted to in-frame clones and leaves out a portion. Among roughly 200,000 clones, 78% were seen once, and the ten largest hold under 3.5%. The material sequenced was peripheral blood. The receptors stem from a woman at least 80 years old with active or convalescent COVID-19.

The chain has TRBV5-6 and TRBJ1-1, with 8 bases aligning to TRBD1. The J segment lost 3 bases and the V segment lost 0 bases, leaving 4 bases of the junction unmatched. The CDR3 length is 15 residues. Germline V lookup: CDR1 SGHDT, CDR2 YYEEEE. The CDR3 bases are TGTGCCAGCAGCTTGGAGGCAGGGGGCTACACTGAAGCTTTCTTT. It codes for CASSLEAGGYTEAFF. The complete variable domain, with remaining parts taken from reference TRBV5-6 and TRBJ1-1, reads DAGVTQSPTHLIKTRGQQVTLRCSPKSGHDTVSWYQQALGQGPQFIFQYYEEEERQRGNFPDRFSGHQFPNYSSELNVNALLLGDSALYLCASSLEAGGYTEAFFGQGTRLTVV.

The chain uses TRBV5-6 and TRBJ2-7; 8 nucleotides agree with TRBD2. Germline values: CDR1 SGHDT, CDR2 YYEEEE. The CDR3 totals 17 residues. V lost 1 base to trimming and J lost 7 bases; unmatched junction nucleotides: 16. In nucleotides, the CDR3 is TGTGCCAGCAGCTTGTACAGCGGGGGTTCTCAAGCGGGGGAGCAGTACTTC. It is translated as CASSLYSGGSQAGEQYF.

This clone was seen only a few times. This CDR3 is CASSQETGYGYTF. CDR3 in DNA: TGTGCCAGCAGCCAAGAGACAGGGTATGGCTACACCTTC. The chain uses TRBV12-3 or TRBV12-4 and TRBJ1-2, with 7 bases matching TRBD1. This CDR3 region has 13 residues. V gave up 6 bases and J gave up 5 bases; unmatched junction bases: 6.

The sample holds many counts of this clone. The gene calls are TRBV28 and TRBJ1-5, with 9 bases aligning to TRBD1. V dropped 5 bases and J dropped 0; count of bases not matched to a gene: 11. CDR3 length: 18 residues. CDR1 is MDHEN, CDR2 SYDVKM, per germline. CDR3: CASSPRTGAIYSNQPQHF. The CDR3 DNA follows: TGTGCCAGCAGTCCGCGGACAGGGGCGATTTATAGCAATCAGCCCCAGCATTTT.

This rearrangement joins TRBV11-2 to TRBJ2-1; the D gene is possibly TRBD1 (5 bases). Germline V gives CDR1 SGHAT, CDR2 FQNNGV. The germline V and J ends were trimmed by 5 bases and 5 bases, with 22 bases remaining between them. The CDR3 has 17 amino acids. In nucleotides, the CDR3 is TGTGCCAGCAGCCCGAGGCGGAAGGGGTCCCCCCACAATGAGCAGTTCTTC. Protein: CASSPRRKGSPHNEQFF.